The 7 T cell receptor beta chains listed next were all sequenced from one sample in a study of spatial heterogeneity in lung cancer. The time point: sample taken at primary tumor resection. Frozen PBMC, nontumor lung or tumor provided whole RNA, which was sequenced unsorted. TCRdb reprocessed the 5' RACE reads with MiXCR, giving one entry per CDR3 protein. The data contain around 92,000 distinct CDR3 sequences, around 12% of them singletons. The sequences come from PBMCs, collected at surgery. The receptors were gathered from a male donor with early-stage non-small cell lung cancer.

This clonotype was detected only a few times. The chain is built from TRBV20-1 and TRBJ2-3, with 9 bases fitting TRBD2. Losses at the gene ends were 6 bases for V and 1 base for J; bases not matched to a gene: 8. The CDR3 length is 15 residues. From germline, CDR1 is DFQATT and CDR2 SNEGSKA (reference sequence). The CDR3, as DNA: TGCAGTGCAGATAGCGGGAGCTACGGCACAGATACGCAGTATTTT. Translated, it gives CSADSGSYGTDTQYF.

This clonotype has at least ten counts. This chain joins TRBV28 and TRBJ1-1, with 7 bases matching TRBD1. V trimming: 11 bases; J trimming: 6 bases; junction bases outside the gene matches: 12. Per germline, CDR1 MDHEN and CDR2 SYDVKM. The CDR3 is 13 residues long. CDR3 region: CAGRATGAPEAFF. CDR3 sequence (DNA): TGTGCCGGACGGGCTACAGGGGCCCCTGAAGCTTTCTTT.

This clonotype was detected ten times or more. The chain has TRBV7-6 and TRBJ2-1, with no clear D. V was pared by 4 bases and J by 8 bases, with 6 bases between. CDR3 size: 11 residues. Germline lookup yields CDR1 SGHVS and CDR2 FNYEAQ. The CDR3 DNA reads TGTGCCAGCAGCTCTAGGCATGAGCAGTTCTTC. Protein sequence: CASSSRHEQFF.

The table lists this clonotype with a few counts. The rearrangement uses TRBV11-2 and TRBJ1-1; 9 bases map to TRBD1. This CDR3 comprises 14 residues. Germline V lookup: CDR1 SGHAT, CDR2 FQNNGV. J gave up 4 bases and V 5 bases, and 5 bases lay outside the gene matches. CDR3 amino acids: CASSTRQGGTEAFF. DNA of the CDR3: TGTGCCAGCAGCACCCGACAGGGGGGCACTGAAGCTTTCTTT.

The chain combines TRBV6-5 with TRBJ1-1; weak D call: TRBD1 (5 bases). V was clipped by 2 bases and J by 1 base, with 14 bases between them. CDR3 size: 16 residues. The V gene's germline CDR1 is MNHEY and CDR2 SVGAGI. The CDR3 sequence: CASSYSSGGANTEAFF. The CDR3 nucleotides are TGTGCCAGCAGTTACAGCTCCGGGGGTGCGAACACTGAAGCTTTCTTT.

In its sample, this clonotype was seen a few times. The chain couples TRBV29-1 to TRBJ2-5; D might be TRBD1 (5 bases). The CDR3 sequence is 14 residues long. The germline V gene encodes CDR1 SQVTM and CDR2 ANQGSEA. Trimming shortened V by 4 bases and J by 5 bases, and 17 bases separated the two germline ends. This CDR3 is CSVGDMQGRETQYF. CDR3 nucleotide sequence: TGCAGCGTTGGAGATATGCAGGGTCGGGAGACCCAGTACTTC.

V gene TRBV4-2 combines with J gene TRBJ2-3; 10 bases match TRBD2. Germline values: CDR1 LGHNA, CDR2 YNFKEQ. V was clipped by 0 bases and J by 5 bases; unmatched bases: 8. The CDR3 is 17 residues long. The CDR3 protein is CASSQEGQREGGDTQYF. The CDR3 nucleotides are TGTGCCAGCAGCCAAGAGGGGCAGCGGGAGGGCGGAGATACGCAGTATTTT.